This TCR beta chain was retrieved from a study of neurological immune-mediated disorders. This clonotype was seen many times. Input was about a million sorted T cells, either CD4+ or CD8+. This CDR3 comprises 16 residues. Germline V gene lookup returns CDR1 SGHRS and CDR2 YFSETQ. With 1 base clipped from V and 5 bases from J, the junction kept 4 bases outside the gene matches. Using its own MiXCR run on the 5' RACE reads, TCRdb lists one record per CDR3 protein. The sample gives roughly 52,000 distinct CDR3 sequences, 3% to 4.5% of which show up once; about 1.9% is in the top ten. This clonotype originated in a woman between 35 and 50 years old with multiple sclerosis. V is TRBV5-1 and J is TRBJ2-2; 11 bases map to TRBD2. The sample taken for sequencing was CD4+ T cells from blood. CDR3 in amino acids: CASSLTSGGQTGELFF. The DNA for the CDR3 is TGCGCCAGCAGCTTGACTAGCGGGGGACAAACCGGGGAGCTGTTTTTT. Variable domain in full (rest from reference TRBV5-1 and TRBJ2-2): KAGVTQTPRYLIKTRGQQVTLSCSPISGHRSVSWYQQTPGQGLQFLFEYFSETQRNKGNFPGRFSGRQFSNSRSEMNVSTLELGDSALYLCASSLTSGGQTGELFFGEGSRLTVL.